One and the same sample provided the 32 T cell receptor beta chains below, sequenced in a study of T cell responses to AZD1222 COVID-19 vaccine. Data came from immunoSEQ multiplex PCR; TCRdb stores just in-frame clones and leaves some out. This table has about 68,000 clones, more than 70% appearing once. Sequenced here: peripheral blood, sampled on day 0 of AZD1222 vaccination. The receptors originated from an adult in good health.

The J gene is TRBJ1-3, the V gene TRBV19, with a possible D match to TRBD1 (6 bases). Germline V gene sequence: CDR1 LNHDA, CDR2 SQIVND (reference sequence). With 10 bases removed from V and 3 bases from J, the gap between germline ends came to 16 bases. The CDR3 is 14 amino acids. In DNA form, the CDR3 reads TGTGCCACTAGGGACACCCGCGGTGGAAACACCATATATTTT. It translates to CATRDTRGGNTIYF.

The gene calls are TRBV4-1 and TRBJ1-4; D call uncertain. The CDR3 sequence is 17 residues long. V gave up 0 bases and J gave up 0 bases, with 11 bases separating them. Germline CDR1 MGHRA, CDR2 YSYEKL. The CDR3 DNA sequence: TGCGCCAGCAGCCAAGAGGTAGGCCGAGCAACTAATGAAAAACTGTTTTTT. Translation gives CASSQEVGRATNEKLFF.

This clone showed up just once. The chain recombines TRBV24-1 with TRBJ1-6; 9 bases agree with TRBD1. Germline CDR1 and CDR2: KGHDR and SFDVKD. The CDR3 runs to 17 residues. V shed 10 bases and J 0 bases; nucleotides not matched to a gene: 9. The CDR3 sequence: CATEDRGKSSYNSPLHF. CDR3 DNA: TGTGCCACGGAGGACAGGGGTAAAAGCTCCTATAATTCACCCCTCCACTTT.

This chain connects TRBV6-5 to TRBJ1-1; 9 bases match TRBD1. From germline, CDR1 is MNHEY and CDR2 SVGAGI. The CDR3 is 13 amino acids. The V gene end was trimmed by 6 bases and the J gene end by 5 bases; junction bases not matched to a gene: 4. CDR3 sequence: CASSRQGETEAFF. CDR3 bases: TGTGCCAGCAGCCGACAGGGGGAAACTGAAGCTTTCTTT.

This rearrangement joins TRBV6-5 to TRBJ2-5; 7 bases agree with TRBD1. Germline CDR1 MNHEY, CDR2 SVGAGI. The V segment lost 8 bases and the J segment 5 bases; nucleotides outside the gene matches: 14. The CDR3 extends over 15 amino acids. The CDR3: CASPDTDRVRETQYF. CDR3 sequence (DNA): TGTGCCAGCCCCGATACTGACAGGGTGCGGGAGACCCAGTACTTC.

This clone appeared a few times. The V call is TRBV20-1, the J call TRBJ1-4; the D gene is possibly TRBD1 (5 bases). Trimming shortened V by 3 bases and J by 15 bases, and 14 bases separated the two germline ends. Germline V CDR1 and CDR2: DFQATT, SNEGSKA (reference sequence). CDR3 length: 11 residues. As DNA, the CDR3 is TGCAGTGCTAGGCCAGGGAGGACAATGTTTTTT. Translated, it gives CSARPGRTMFF.

J is TRBJ2-2 and V is TRBV30; maybe TRBD1 (6 bases). This CDR3 region has 15 residues. The V gene's germline CDR1 is GTSNPN and CDR2 SVGIG (reference sequence). V was cut by 2 bases and J by 3 bases, with 13 bases left in between. CDR3 in DNA: TGTGCCTGGAGTAGCGGACAGCTCTACACCGGGGAGCTGTTTTTT. It yields the protein CAWSSGQLYTGELFF.

The rearrangement joins TRBV5-1 to TRBJ1-4, with D hard to call. The ends were cut back, 2 bases at V and 1 base at J, with 6 bases in the middle. The CDR3 is 14 amino acids. Germline lookup yields CDR1 SGHRS and CDR2 YFSETQ. DNA of the CDR3: TGCGCCAGCAGCTTATCAGGAACTAATGAAAAACTGTTTTTT. Protein product: CASSLSGTNEKLFF.

The V gene is TRBV5-1, the J gene TRBJ1-1; D uncertain. The ends were cut back, 2 bases at V and 1 base at J, with 9 bases in the middle. Germline-derived CDR1 and CDR2 are SGHRS and YFSETQ. The CDR3 contains 14 residues. The CDR3 spells CASSLTWANTEAFF. CDR3 coding DNA: TGCGCCAGCAGCTTAACCTGGGCGAACACTGAAGCTTTCTTT.

The V call is TRBV5-4, the J call TRBJ1-4; a possible D gene is TRBD1 (5 bases). The CDR3 spans 16 residues. The V gene lost 4 bases and the J gene lost 4 bases, with 17 bases spanning the gap. In germline, CDR1 is SGHNT, CDR2 YYREEE (reference sequence). Written as DNA, the CDR3 is TGTGCCAGCAGCGGGCAGGGTAGTGTCGGTAATGAAAAACTGTTTTTT. Protein sequence: CASSGQGSVGNEKLFF.

V and J are TRBV18 and TRBJ2-7; no clear D gene. Germline CDR1 is KGHSH and CDR2 is LQKENI. The V end lost 5 bases, the J end lost 4 bases, and 6 bases lay between the germline ends. The CDR3 has 11 residues. CDR3 DNA sequence: TGTGCCAGCTCATTCGAATACGAGCAGTACTTC. Translating it yields CASSFEYEQYF. Filled out from reference TRBV18 and TRBJ2-7, the complete variable domain reads NAGVMQNPRHLVRRRGQEARLRCSPMKGHSHVYWYRQLPEEGLKFMVYLQKENIIDESGMPKERFSAEFPKEGPSILRIQQVVRGDSAAYFCASSFEYEQYFGPGTRLTVT.

This clone occurred once. The V gene is TRBV6-6, the J gene TRBJ1-1; 10 bases line up with TRBD1. After removal of 4 bases from V and 11 bases from J, the junction contained 4 bases not matched to a gene. Germline V gives CDR1 MNHNY, CDR2 SVGAGI (reference sequence). This CDR3 has 12 amino acids. The CDR3 region is CASSSDRGLAFF. The CDR3 nucleotides are TGTGCCAGCAGTTCTGACAGGGGGCTTGCTTTCTTT.

This clone has only a few counts. This chain joins TRBV12-3 or TRBV12-4 and TRBJ2-1; no reliable D call. The CDR3 runs 13 residues. Trimming removed 0 bases at V and 8 bases at J, with 8 bases between. CDR3: CASSLAGLDEQFF. CDR3 nucleotides: TGTGCCAGCAGTTTAGCGGGTTTGGATGAGCAGTTCTTC.

The chain couples TRBV30 to TRBJ2-3; TRBD2 agrees at 9 bases. The V and J ends lost 0 bases and 4 bases, in that order; junction bases with no gene match: 11. The CDR3 length is 17 residues. CDR1 GTSNPN and CDR2 SVGIG come from the germline V gene (reference sequence). The CDR3 reads CAWSVWRGGLKSDTQYF. CDR3 bases: TGTGCCTGGAGTGTCTGGCGGGGGGGCTTGAAGTCAGATACGCAGTATTTT.

CDR3 in amino acids: CASSYTGLFQAFF. The CDR3 region has the DNA TGTGCCAGCAGTTACACAGGGTTATTCCAAGCTTTCTTT. The chain is built from TRBV5-6 and TRBJ1-1; D may be TRBD1 (6 bases). Germline lookup yields CDR1 SGHDT and CDR2 YYEEEE. V lost 5 bases, J lost 9 bases, and 17 bases lay in between. The CDR3 is 13 residues long.

This clone was found once. The chain employs TRBV3-1 (or the pseudogene TRBV3-2) and TRBJ2-7, with 8 nucleotides matching TRBD1. J gave up 4 bases and V 5 bases, and 7 bases lay outside the gene matches. CDR3 length: 14 amino acids. Germline V gives CDR1 LGHDT, CDR2 YNNKEL (reference sequence). This chain's CDR3 is CASSSRTGIYEQYF. CDR3 in DNA: TGTGCCAGCAGCTCCAGGACAGGGATATACGAGCAGTACTTC.

The genes are TRBV11-3 and TRBJ2-1; D is possibly TRBD1 or TRBD2 (5 bases each). The CDR3 contains 15 residues. Trimming removed 5 bases at V and 5 bases at J, with 16 bases between. Looked up from germline, CDR1 is SGHNT and CDR2 is YENEEA. The DNA of the CDR3 is TGTGCCAGCAGCACCTTCGGGGACGCCGACAATGAGCAGTTCTTC. It is translated as CASSTFGDADNEQFF.

The J gene is TRBJ2-1, the V gene TRBV4-2; D not resolved. Germline loops: CDR1 LGHNA, CDR2 YNFKEQ. V lost 3 bases to trimming and J lost 2 bases, with 11 bases between them. The CDR3 consists of 15 residues. The DNA for the CDR3 is TGTGCCAGCAGCCATCGGTCATCCACCTACAATGAGCAGTTCTTC. This gives the protein CASSHRSSTYNEQFF.

The chain uses TRBV7-2 and TRBJ2-5; 8 bases are shared with TRBD2. Trimming cost V 5 bases and J 2 bases; bases outside gene matches: 7. The CDR3 totals 15 residues. The germline gives CDR1 SGHTA, CDR2 FQGNSA. The CDR3 spells CASSQFSGAQETQYF. DNA for the CDR3: TGTGCCAGCAGCCAATTTAGCGGGGCTCAAGAGACCCAGTACTTC. Full variable domain (missing parts from reference TRBV7-2 and TRBJ2-5): GAGVSQSPSNKVTEKGKDVELRCDPISGHTALYWYRQSLGQGLEFLIYFQGNSAPDKSGLPSDRFSAERTGGSVSTLTIQRTQQEDSAVYLCASSQFSGAQETQYFGPGTRLLVL.

This rearrangement joins TRBV4-2 to TRBJ1-2; D gene unclear. Trimming cost V 0 bases and J 4 bases, with 12 bases left between them. The CDR3 is made up of 15 amino acids. Germline V gene lookup returns CDR1 LGHNA and CDR2 YNFKEQ. CDR3 sequence reads: CASSQDLQSSYGYTF. As DNA, the CDR3 is TGTGCCAGCAGCCAAGATCTTCAGTCCTCCTATGGCTACACCTTC.

The CDR3 protein is CASSPRGADYEQYF. For the CDR3, the DNA is TGTGCCAGCTCACCACGGGGGGCAGACTACGAGCAGTACTTC. The rearrangement uses TRBV18 and TRBJ2-7; D may match TRBD1 or TRBD2 (6 bases each). V was pared by 1 base and J by 3 bases, with 10 bases between. The length of the CDR3 is 14 residues. Germline V gene lookup returns CDR1 KGHSH and CDR2 LQKENI.

This rearrangement joins TRBV10-3 to TRBJ1-3; 7 positions agree with TRBD1. CDR1 ENHRY and CDR2 SYGVKD come from the germline V gene. The CDR3 spans 13 residues. V lost 4 bases and J lost 7; bases outside the gene matches: 4. CDR3 residues: CAISVGQTNTIYF. CDR3 bases: TGTGCCATCAGTGTGGGACAGACTAACACCATATATTTT.

V usage is TRBV7-5 and J usage is TRBJ2-6; the table's TRBD2 call for D was not verified on the DNA. TRBV7-5 is a known pseudogene. CDR3 size: 18 residues. The CDR3: CARSLGGQGISGANVLTF. Here the CDR3 DNA reads TGTGCCAGAAGCTTGGGGGGTCAGGGCATCTCTGGGGCCAACGTCCTGACTTTC.

In DNA, the CDR3 is TGCGCCAGCAGTGACTCGCCTGAAGAGACCCAGTACTTC. Translation gives CASSDSPEETQYF. The chain has TRBV10-1 and TRBJ2-5; D gene unclear. The germline V gene has CDR1 WNHNN and CDR2 SYGVQD (reference sequence). The CDR3 runs to 13 residues. Trimming shortened V by 3 bases and J by 3 bases, and 8 bases separated the two germline ends.

The chain recombines TRBV27 with TRBJ1-1, with a possible D match to TRBD1 (5 bases). Germline CDR1 and CDR2: MNHEY and SMNVEV (reference sequence). This CDR3 spans 15 amino acids. V was pared by 2 bases and J by 0 bases, with 10 bases between. The CDR3 coding sequence is TGTGCCAGCAGTTTAACTGCAGGGATGAACACTGAAGCTTTCTTT. This gives the protein CASSLTAGMNTEAFF.

This chain joins TRBV11-2 and TRBJ1-1; no clear D gene. Germline V gives CDR1 SGHAT, CDR2 FQNNGV. CDR3 length: 13 residues. V lost 0 bases, J lost 8 bases, and 10 bases lay in between. The CDR3 DNA follows: TGTGCCAGCAGCTTAGAGCCGGGAGGCGAAGCTTTCTTT. Amino acids: CASSLEPGGEAFF.

The CDR3 is CASSVVSPRIGYTF. The CDR3 DNA sequence: TGTGCCAGCAGCGTAGTATCTCCCCGCATTGGCTACACCTTC. The V gene is TRBV9, the J gene TRBJ1-2; no firm D call. The germline V gene has CDR1 SGDLS and CDR2 YYNGEE. This CDR3 region has 14 residues. V was cut by 0 bases and J by 7 bases, with 13 bases left in between.

The rearrangement uses TRBV3-1 (or the pseudogene TRBV3-2) and TRBJ1-5; 9 bases are a match to TRBD1. The CDR3 covers 15 residues. V trimming: 0 bases; J trimming: 4 bases; junction bases outside the gene matches: 1. The germline CDR1 and CDR2 sequences are LGHDT and YNNKEL (reference sequence). CDR3 residues: CASSQDGTGNQPQHF. DNA for the CDR3: TGTGCCAGCAGCCAAGACGGGACAGGGAATCAGCCCCAGCATTTT.

This chain connects TRBV3-1 (or the pseudogene TRBV3-2) to TRBJ2-7; 7 bases agree with TRBD2. CDR1 LGHDT and CDR2 YNNKEL come from the germline V gene (reference sequence). The V and J ends lost 0 bases and 0 bases, in that order; junction bases with no gene match: 11. This CDR3 has 18 amino acids. CDR3 region: CASSQDTGGGPSSYEQYF. CDR3 DNA sequence: TGTGCCAGCAGCCAAGATACTGGCGGGGGTCCAAGCTCCTACGAGCAGTACTTC.

V and J are TRBV4-1 and TRBJ1-5, with D hard to call. This CDR3 has 13 residues. Trimming took 2 bases from V and 5 from J, leaving 7 bases between them. Germline V gene sequence: CDR1 MGHRA, CDR2 YSYEKL. The CDR3 here is CASSQRTDQPQHF. For the CDR3, the DNA is TGCGCCAGCAGCCAAAGGACGGATCAGCCCCAGCATTTT.

The gene calls are TRBV6-4 and TRBJ2-3; D is unclear. The germline gives CDR1 MRHNA, CDR2 SNTAGT. The V and J ends lost 2 bases and 4 bases respectively, with 7 bases between them. CDR3 length: 13 residues. The CDR3 sequence is CASSDDVADTQYF. The CDR3 DNA reads as TGTGCCAGCAGTGACGACGTAGCAGATACGCAGTATTTT.

The rearrangement links TRBV19 to TRBJ1-2; D is unclear. The CDR3 runs 15 residues. Trimming stripped 5 bases from V and 6 bases from J, with 19 bases between. The V gene's germline CDR1 is LNHDA and CDR2 SQIVND (reference sequence). The CDR3 loop is CASSVSPDGSHGYTF. As DNA, the CDR3 is TGTGCCAGTAGTGTTTCGCCGGACGGCTCTCATGGCTACACCTTC.